These 20 T cell receptor beta chains originate from one sample sequenced in a study of T-cell memory formation after mild COVID-19. In TCRdb, the 5' RACE reads were re-called with MiXCR into one record per CDR3 protein. The profile shows 90,000 to 120,000 distinct CDR3 sequences, 14% of them singletons. The specimen was PBMCs or a T cell subset sorted from them (not recorded which). All receptors derive from a man younger than 35 who had mild COVID-19 (a few samples of this study predate the infection). Cell type and time point are not known.

This clonotype came up a few times. The rearrangement links TRBV29-1 to TRBJ2-1; TRBD2 matches at 8 bases. The germline V gene encodes CDR1 SQVTM and CDR2 ANQGSEA. The CDR3 length is 14 residues. V was pared by 3 bases and J by 4 bases, with 5 bases of the junction left unmatched. The CDR3 bases are TGCAGCGTTGAGGGCGGGAGGCGGTACAATGAGCAGTTCTTC. It translates to CSVEGGRRYNEQFF.

Concerning this clonotype itself: The junction and the germline gene differ at one end; a read error may be behind it. V is TRBV7-7 and J is TRBJ1-2; the D gene is possibly TRBD1 (6 bases). Germline CDR1 and CDR2: SSHAT and FNYEAQ (reference sequence). The CDR3 length is 16 residues. For the CDR3, the DNA is TGTGCTAGCAGCTTGGGCCCCCGGGGGGCAATCCATGGCTACACCTTC. Translation gives CASSLGPRGAIHGYTF.

The chain carries TRBV7-2 and TRBJ1-1; D ambiguous. Germline CDR1 reads SGHTA; CDR2 reads FQGNSA. Trimming removed 1 base at V and 9 bases at J, with 9 bases between. This CDR3 contains 12 residues. The CDR3 coding sequence is TGTGCCAGCAGCTTAGGGCCAAGGCAAGCTTTCTTT. This translates into CASSLGPRQAFF.

This clonotype was picked up a small number of times. This sequence joins TRBV13 and TRBJ2-1, with 8 positions matching TRBD2. The germline gives CDR1 PRHDT, CDR2 FYEKMQ (reference sequence). V lost 3 bases to trimming and J lost 6 bases; unmatched junction nucleotides: 7. The CDR3 has 15 amino acids. CDR3: CASSFGLAGPNEQFF. The DNA of the CDR3 is TGTGCCAGCAGCTTCGGGCTAGCGGGCCCCAATGAGCAGTTCTTC.

This clonotype was detected a few times. The chain links TRBV12-5 to TRBJ2-7; weak D call: TRBD2 (7 bases). Trimming shortened V by 10 bases and J by 2 bases, and 18 bases separated the two germline ends. The CDR3 spans 14 residues. The V gene's germline CDR1 is LGHNT and CDR2 FRNRAP. The CDR3 protein is CATQPAGAPYEQYF. In DNA form, the CDR3 reads TGTGCTACCCAGCCCGCGGGGGCCCCCTACGAGCAGTACTTC.

This clonotype was seen only a few times. The chain joins TRBV7-9 to TRBJ2-1; 12 bases are shared with TRBD2. Germline V lookup: CDR1 SEHNR, CDR2 FQNEAQ (reference sequence). CDR3 length: 15 residues. V lost 1 base and J lost 10; bases outside the gene matches: 5. CDR3 sequence: CASSLVRLAGDEQFF. The DNA of the CDR3 is TGTGCCAGCAGCTTAGTGAGACTAGCGGGGGACGAGCAGTTCTTC.

This clonotype was picked up a small number of times. This chain links TRBV6-2 or TRBV6-3 with TRBJ2-7, with 8 bases lining up with TRBD1. V gave up 8 bases and J gave up 3 bases; unmatched junction bases: 9. The CDR3 runs 14 residues. Germline assignment: CDR1 MNHEY and CDR2 SVGEGT. The CDR3 sequence is CASQWGTGDYEQYF. The CDR3 DNA reads as TGTGCCAGCCAATGGGGGACAGGAGACTACGAGCAGTACTTC.

The CDR3 here is CSASYGGWEQFF. DNA for the CDR3: TGCAGTGCTAGCTACGGGGGCTGGGAGCAGTTCTTC. The chain employs TRBV20-1 and TRBJ2-1; the D call may be TRBD1 or TRBD2 (6 bases each). Germline loops: CDR1 DFQATT, CDR2 SNEGSKA (reference sequence). V lost 3 bases and J lost 10, with 13 bases in between. The CDR3 spans 12 residues.

Only a few counts were recorded for this clonotype. The chain carries TRBV4-1 and TRBJ1-5; perhaps TRBD1 as D (6 bases). Germline-derived CDR1 and CDR2 are MGHRA and YSYEKL. The V and J ends lost 5 bases and 2 bases respectively, with 19 bases between them. The CDR3 consists of 17 residues. CDR3 sequence: CASSSRDNGPRNQPQHF. CDR3 bases: TGCGCCAGCAGCAGCCGGGACAATGGCCCGCGCAATCAGCCCCAGCATTTT.

In this sample, this clonotype turned up a few times. The chain uses TRBV2 and TRBJ2-7; D unresolved. Germline loops: CDR1 SNHLY, CDR2 FYNNEI. The length of the CDR3 is 14 residues. V was shortened by 3 bases and J by 3 bases, with 12 bases between the two germline ends. The CDR3 DNA is TGTGCCAGCAGTGATCCCAATGGATTCTACGAGCAGTACGTC. It specifies CASSDPNGFYEQYV.

This clonotype was seen a handful of times. The chain links TRBV20-1 to TRBJ1-2, with 9 bases fitting TRBD1. The CDR3 consists of 15 residues. The V gene's germline CDR1 is DFQATT and CDR2 SNEGSKA (reference sequence). V trimming: 4 bases; J trimming: 4 bases; junction bases outside the gene matches: 10. Here the CDR3 DNA reads TGCAGTGCTACCCCGGTACTGACAGGGGGCTATGGCTACACCTTC. Amino acids: CSATPVLTGGYGYTF.

This clonotype turned up a few times. The genes are TRBV9 and TRBJ2-7; the D gene is possibly TRBD2 (6 bases). V was cut by 3 bases and J by 3 bases, with 16 bases left in between. This CDR3 region has 15 residues. Germline loops: CDR1 SGDLS, CDR2 YYNGEE. The CDR3 region is CASSAGGVSSYEQYF. The CDR3 DNA follows: TGTGCCAGCAGCGCCGGCGGGGTATCTAGCTACGAGCAGTACTTC.

The V and J genes are TRBV6-2 or TRBV6-3 and TRBJ1-4; D is unresolved. This CDR3 is built from 12 residues. V lost 2 bases and J 10 bases, leaving 8 bases between the germline ends. The germline gives CDR1 MNHEY, CDR2 SVGEGT. The CDR3, as DNA: TGTGCCAGCAGTTACGAATATGGAAAACTGTTTTTT. This gives the protein CASSYEYGKLFF.

This clonotype was recorded a few times. The CDR3 DNA reads as TGTGCCAGCAGCTTGTCACAGGGGTACAATGAGCAGTTCTTC. Encoded protein: CASSLSQGYNEQFF. The chain recombines TRBV7-6 with TRBJ2-1; 7 positions match TRBD1. This CDR3 contains 14 residues. Germline V lookup: CDR1 SGHVS, CDR2 FNYEAQ. The V segment lost 3 bases and the J segment 4 bases; nucleotides outside the gene matches: 3.

Details on this clonotype: The junction does not match germline at one end; this may be a read error. The chain links TRBV5-6 to TRBJ2-4; D is ambiguous. Germline CDR1 and CDR2: SGHDT and YYEEEE. This CDR3 contains 17 residues. Here the CDR3 reads CASSLLTSVVANNIQYF. The DNA of the CDR3 is TGTGCCAGCAGCTTGTTAACTTCGGTAGTCGCCAACAACATTCAGTACTTC. Variable domain in full (rest from reference TRBV5-6 and TRBJ2-4): DAGVTQSPTHLIKTRGQQVTLRCSPKSGHDTVSWYQQALGQGPQFIFQYYEEEERQRGNFPDRFSGHQFPNYSSELNVNALLLGDSALYLCASSLLTSVVANNIQYFGAGTRLSVL.

This clonotype was counted ten times or more. The CDR3 sequence: CASSADRNTDTQYF. In DNA, the CDR3 is TGTGCCAGCAGCGCAGACAGGAACACAGATACGCAGTATTTT. This chain joins TRBV9 and TRBJ2-3; the D gene is possibly TRBD1 (6 bases). The length of the CDR3 is 14 residues. V lost 3 bases and J lost 2, with 10 bases in between. Per germline, CDR1 SGDLS and CDR2 YYNGEE. Complete variable domain (other parts from reference TRBV9 and TRBJ2-3): DSGVTQTPKHLITATGQRVTLRCSPRSGDLSVYWYQQSLDQGLQFLIQYYNGEERAKGNILERFSAQQFPDLHSELNLSSLELGDSALYFCASSADRNTDTQYFGPGTRLTVL.

V and J are TRBV9 and TRBJ2-1; 8 nucleotides line up with TRBD2. V dropped 0 bases and J dropped 4; count of bases not matched to a gene: 6. Germline loops: CDR1 SGDLS, CDR2 YYNGEE. CDR3 length: 16 amino acids. Here the CDR3 reads CASSVGGRGEYNEQFF. The CDR3 DNA reads as TGTGCCAGCAGCGTAGGAGGGCGGGGGGAATACAATGAGCAGTTCTTC.

The chain employs TRBV6-5 and TRBJ1-5; D is uncertain. Germline V gives CDR1 MNHEY, CDR2 SVGAGI. Trimming shortened V by 4 bases and J by 7 bases, and 11 bases separated the two germline ends. The CDR3 has 13 amino acids. The CDR3 protein is CASSWSPTQPQHF. The CDR3 nucleotides read TGTGCCAGCAGTTGGTCCCCGACGCAGCCCCAGCATTTT.

In its sample, this clonotype was seen a few times. V and J are TRBV2 and TRBJ2-3; no firm D call. Germline V gene data show CDR1 as SNHLY and CDR2 as FYNNEI. The CDR3 sequence is 14 residues long. Trimming left V 5 bases short and J 0 bases short, with 9 bases between. The CDR3 here is CASSQTHSTDTQYF. DNA for the CDR3: TGTGCCAGCAGTCAGACTCATAGCACAGATACGCAGTATTTT. Combining the CDR3 with reference TRBV2 and TRBJ2-3 gives the whole variable domain EPEVTQTPSHQVTQMGQEVILRCVPISNHLYFYWYRQILGQKVEFLVSFYNNEISEKSEIFDDQFSVERPDGSNFTLKIRSTKLEDSAMYFCASSQTHSTDTQYFGPGTRLTVL.

The sample holds many counts of this clonotype. This chain connects TRBV6-6 to TRBJ2-1; D gene ambiguous. Between the trimmed V and J ends, which lost 7 bases and 8 bases, there was a span of 21 bases. CDR1 is MNHNY, CDR2 SVGAGI, per germline (reference sequence). CDR3 length equals 15 residues. The CDR3 reads CASTPTDVELDEQFF. DNA for the CDR3: TGTGCCAGCACCCCAACGGACGTTGAGCTTGATGAGCAGTTCTTC.